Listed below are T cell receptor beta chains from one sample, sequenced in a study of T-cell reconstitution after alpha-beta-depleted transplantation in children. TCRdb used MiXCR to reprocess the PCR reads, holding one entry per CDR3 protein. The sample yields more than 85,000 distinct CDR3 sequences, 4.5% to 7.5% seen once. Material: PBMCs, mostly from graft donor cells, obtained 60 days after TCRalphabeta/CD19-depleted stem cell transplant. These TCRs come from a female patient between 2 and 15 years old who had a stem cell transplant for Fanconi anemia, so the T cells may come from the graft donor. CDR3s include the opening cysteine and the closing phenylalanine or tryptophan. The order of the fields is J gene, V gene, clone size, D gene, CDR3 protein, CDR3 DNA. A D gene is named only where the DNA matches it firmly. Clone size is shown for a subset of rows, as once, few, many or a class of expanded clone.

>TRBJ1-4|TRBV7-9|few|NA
CASSPRGRSEKLFF
TGTGCCAGCAGCCCGAGGGGGAGGAGTGAAAAACTGTTTTTT
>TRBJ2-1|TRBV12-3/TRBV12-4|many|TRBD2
CASSLPRTSGSYNEQFF
TGTGCCAGCAGTTTACCCCGGACTAGCGGGAGTTACAATGAGCAGTTCTTC
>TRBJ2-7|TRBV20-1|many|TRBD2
CSGGVAGDLPYEQYF
TGCAGTGGCGGGGTAGCGGGGGATCTTCCCTACGAGCAGTACTTC
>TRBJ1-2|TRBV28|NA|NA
CASSLSMVMIYGYTF
TGTGCCAGCAGTTTATCTATGGTTATGATCTATGGCTACACCTTC
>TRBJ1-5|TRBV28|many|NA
CASTLGGGVQPQHF
TGTGCCAGCACCCTGGGGGGGGGCGTACAGCCCCAGCATTTT
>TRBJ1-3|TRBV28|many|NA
CATSFPRSSGNTIYF
TGTGCCACCAGTTTCCCCAGGAGCTCTGGAAACACCATATATTTT
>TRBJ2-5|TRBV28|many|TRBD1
CASSRRRDRTQETQYF
TGTGCCAGCAGTCGACGACGGGACAGGACACAAGAGACCCAGTACTTC
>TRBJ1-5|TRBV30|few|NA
CAWSRHSDQPQHF
TGTGCCTGGAGCCGGCATTCTGATCAGCCCCAGCATTTT
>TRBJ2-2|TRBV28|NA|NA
CASGSATGELFF
TGTGCCAGCGGGAGCGCTACCGGGGAGCTGTTTTTT
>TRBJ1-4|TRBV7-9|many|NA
CASSLRATNEKLFF
TGTGCCAGCAGCTTAAGGGCAACTAATGAAAAACTGTTTTTT